Listed here are 10 T cell receptor beta chains from one sample, sequenced in a study of molecular identifiers for immune sequencing clone quantification. TCRdb re-derived calls from the PCR reads in MiXCR, one entry per CDR3 protein. This repertoire shows about 640,000 distinct CDR3 sequences, just under 20% found once; its top ten account for 0.75% to 0.95%. Sequenced input: naive CD8+ T cells from blood, with Jurkat cell RNA spiked in. As to subset: FACS-sorted CD8+CD4-CCR7+CD45RA+ naive T cells. These receptor sequences come from a human donor in good health. Some libraries in this study had Jurkat cell RNA spiked in.

This clonotype came up many times. This chain links TRBV7-6 with TRBJ2-2; the D gene could be TRBD1 or TRBD2 (5 bases each). Germline loops: CDR1 SGHVS, CDR2 FNYEAQ. Deletions cut 5 bases from V and 0 bases from J, with 10 bases between. CDR3 length: 15 residues. The CDR3 coding sequence is TGTGCCAGCAGCCCCGGGACGACGAACACCGGGGAGCTGTTTTTT. Amino acids: CASSPGTTNTGELFF.

In this sample, this clonotype turned up a few times. The rearrangement links TRBV4-3 to TRBJ1-1; D is possibly TRBD1 (5 bases). Germline loops: CDR1 LGHNA, CDR2 YSLEER. Trimming removed 0 bases from V and 0 bases from J, with 11 bases in between. The CDR3 extends over 16 amino acids. The CDR3 region has the DNA TGCGCCAGCAGCCAAGAGCGAGGACAAATGAACACTGAAGCTTTCTTT. It encodes CASSQERGQMNTEAFF.

CDR3 in amino acids: CAGDRGPSLPGKLFF. In DNA, the CDR3 is TGTGCCGGGGACAGGGGCCCTTCCTTGCCTGGAAAACTGTTTTTT. The J gene is TRBJ1-4, the V gene TRBV27; TRBD1 agrees at 10 bases. Per germline, CDR1 MNHEY and CDR2 SMNVEV (reference sequence). CDR3 length: 15 amino acids. The V segment lost 11 bases and the J segment 10 bases; nucleotides outside the gene matches: 16.

Details on this clonotype: A read error may be the cause here, since a much bigger clone is one base away. V and J are TRBV7-8 and TRBJ2-7, with D tentatively TRBD1 (5 bases). V lost 4 bases, J lost 4 bases, and 14 bases lay in between. CDR1 is SGHVS, CDR2 FQNEAQ, per germline. The CDR3 sequence is 14 residues long. The CDR3, as DNA: TGTGCCAGCAGCTCAGGACGGACAAATTACGAGCAGTACTTC. Amino acid sequence: CASSSGRTNYEQYF.

This clonotype has ten or more counts. The chain couples TRBV7-9 to TRBJ1-1, with 7 bases aligning to TRBD1. The trim removed 4 bases at V and 1 base at J, leaving 3 bases unmatched. CDR1 and CDR2 (germline): SEHNR, FQNEAQ (reference sequence). This CDR3 contains 14 residues. CDR3 DNA sequence: TGTGCCAGCAGCTCCGGGACAGCGAACACTGAAGCTTTCTTT. This translates into CASSSGTANTEAFF.

The chain has TRBV7-9 and TRBJ1-1; possibly TRBD1 for D (5 bases). The germline gives CDR1 SEHNR, CDR2 FQNEAQ (reference sequence). This CDR3 comprises 16 residues. Trimming took off 3 bases at V and 1 base at J, with 15 bases between the two ends. This CDR3 is CASSFGQGGTNTEAFF. The CDR3, as DNA: TGTGCCAGCAGCTTCGGGCAGGGAGGGACGAACACTGAAGCTTTCTTT.

There are a few counts of this clonotype. The CDR3 here is CASSGDGVTF. Written as DNA, the CDR3 is TGTGCCAGCAGCGGGGACGGCGTAACCTTC. The V gene is TRBV9, the J gene TRBJ1-2, with a tentative D call TRBD1 (5 bases). The CDR3 length is 10 residues. V lost 3 bases and J lost 14, with 11 bases in between. CDR1 and CDR2 from the germline V gene are SGDLS and YYNGEE. Complete variable domain (other parts from reference TRBV9 and TRBJ1-2): DSGVTQTPKHLITATGQRVTLRCSPRSGDLSVYWYQQSLDQGLQFLIQYYNGEERAKGNILERFSAQQFPDLHSELNLSSLELGDSALYFCASSGDGVTFGSGTRLTVV.

This clonotype was seen at least ten times. The CDR3 region has the DNA TGTGCCAGCAATACCTTGATTCCCCCCCCGGGACAAGGACGGAGCACCGGGGAGCTGTTTTTT. Translating it yields CASNTLIPPPGQGRSTGELFF. V gene TRBV12-3 or TRBV12-4 combines with J gene TRBJ2-2, with a weak D call TRBD1 (6 bases). V was trimmed by 7 bases and J by 4 bases, leaving 34 bases between them. This CDR3 has 21 amino acids.

The table lists this clonotype with many counts. CDR3 in DNA: TGTGCCAGTGGCAGGGATGGCAATCAGCCCCAGCATTTT. It yields the protein CASGRDGNQPQHF. The chain carries TRBV19 and TRBJ1-5; a weak D match, TRBD1 (5 bases). The CDR3 length is 13 residues. Trimming pared 8 bases from V and 2 bases from J, leaving 10 bases between. Germline V gene lookup returns CDR1 LNHDA and CDR2 SQIVND (reference sequence). Complete variable domain (other parts from reference TRBV19 and TRBJ1-5): DGGITQSPKYLFRKEGQNVTLSCEQNLNHDAMYWYRQDPGQGLRLIYYSQIVNDFQKGDIAEGYSVSREKKESFPLTVTSAQKNPTAFYLCASGRDGNQPQHFGDGTRLSIL.

This clonotype was detected many times. This sequence joins TRBV4-3 and TRBJ1-1; D not resolved. The V end was cut by 3 bases, the J end by 2 bases, with 13 bases between. The CDR3 has 15 amino acids. Germline V CDR1 and CDR2: LGHNA, YSLEER. The CDR3 region has the DNA TGCGCCAGCAGCCAGTGGGGTTCGCGAAACACTGAAGCTTTCTTT. Its translation: CASSQWGSRNTEAFF.